This is a list of T cell receptor beta chains from one sample in a study of beta chain features in type 1 diabetes. The protocol was immunoSEQ multiplex PCR, while the TCRdb copy is restricted to in-frame clones and leaves out a portion. Here the sample spans roughly 700,000 clones, around an eighth being singletons. The sequenced sample consisted of naive CD4+ T cells from blood. The receptors were gathered from a man aged 18-30 years with type 1 diabetes. CDR3s include the opening cysteine and the closing phenylalanine or tryptophan. A D gene is named only where the DNA matches it firmly. Part of the rows lack a size; the others show once, few, many or a class for expanded clones.

v_gene	d_gene	abundance	j_gene	CDR3nt	CDR3aa
TRBV20-1	.	.	TRBJ1-2	TGCAGTGCTGTAGAGAGTTATGGCTACACCTTC	CSAVESYGYTF
TRBV28	.	few	TRBJ1-2	TGTGCCAGCAGTCCCCAGGACGGCTATGGCTACACCTTC	CASSPQDGYGYTF
TRBV30	TRBD2	few	TRBJ2-3	TGTGCCTGGAACTCACAGGGCGGGGGGGATACGCAGTATTTT	CAWNSQGGGDTQYF
TRBV29-1	.	few	TRBJ2-7	TGCAGCGTTGGGAGGGTCGGCAGAGATTACGAGCAGTACTTC	CSVGRVGRDYEQYF
TRBV30	.	few	TRBJ1-2	TGTGCCTGGAGTCCACAGGTCAACTATGGCTACACCTTC	CAWSPQVNYGYTF
TRBV6-5	TRBD1	few	TRBJ1-5	TGTGCCAGCAGTTACGGGACAGGTACTCAGCCCCAGCATTTT	CASSYGTGTQPQHF
TRBV7-9	TRBD1	few	TRBJ1-1	TGTGCCAGCAGCACAGGGGGGAACACTGAAGCTTTCTTT	CASSTGGNTEAFF
TRBV15	.	.	TRBJ1-2	TGTGCCACCAGCAGACATAGTGTTGCAGGGCGAGGCTACACCTTC	CATSRHSVAGRGYTF
TRBV7-9	TRBD1	.	TRBJ1-2	TGTGCCAGCATCGCGACAGGGGGCAATGGCTACACCTTC	CASIATGGNGYTF
TRBV4-2	.	.	TRBJ1-1	TGTGCCAGCAGCACCTTGGGGGTGACTGAAGCTTTCTTT	CASSTLGVTEAFF
TRBV5-1	.	.	TRBJ2-5	TGCGCCAGCGAGGCAGGGCCCCAAGAGACCCAGTACTTC	CASEAGPQETQYF
TRBV28	.	few	TRBJ2-3	TGTGCCAGCAGCCTAAAACAGGGAGGCACAGATACGCAGTATTTT	CASSLKQGGTDTQYF
TRBV6-5	TRBD1	few	TRBJ1-5	TGTGCCAGCAGTTTAACAGGGGGCTATAGCAATCAGCCCCAGCATTTT	CASSLTGGYSNQPQHF
TRBV13	TRBD2	few	TRBJ2-7	TGTGCCAGCAGCCTGTGGACTAGCGGGTTACCCTACGAGCAGTACTTC	CASSLWTSGLPYEQYF
TRBV5-1	.	few	TRBJ2-1	TGCGCCAGCAGCTTGTTCAGGAATAATGAGCAGTTCTTC	CASSLFRNNEQFF